This entry describes one T cell receptor (beta chain). This record belongs to a study of T cell responses to AZD1222 COVID-19 vaccine. Clones were read by immunoSEQ multiplex PCR, and TCRdb kept only the in-frame ones, dropping some. The top ten hold 3.6% of the sample, which has over 140,000 clones, 90% to 95% seen once. Trimming stripped 6 bases from V and 10 bases from J, with 10 bases between. There are 11 residues in the CDR3. The chain links TRBV12-3 or TRBV12-4 to TRBJ2-1; possible D gene TRBD2, 5 bases. This sample comprised peripheral blood, obtained 28 days after the second AZD1222 dose. The clonotype comes from an adult who received the AZD1222 COVID-19 vaccine. CDR3 region: CASSRTPEQFF. The CDR3 DNA is TGTGCCAGCAGCCGGACTCCCGAGCAGTTCTTC.